Each of the 28 T cell receptor beta chains below was sequenced from the same sample in a study of control samples from healthy donors and cancer patients. TCRdb keeps only in-frame clones here, not all; method: immunoSEQ multiplex PCR. Of approximately 150,000 clones listed, more than 85% are singletons. Sequenced material: blood. These receptors were obtained from a man aged 25-40 years in good health.

The chain couples TRBV2 to TRBJ2-3, with D uncertain. The CDR3 extends over 13 amino acids. From germline, CDR1 is SNHLY and CDR2 FYNNEI. V lost 9 bases to trimming and J lost 7 bases, with 17 bases between them. The CDR3 DNA reads as TGTGCCAGTCGAGATGCCTTCGGGTATACGCAGTATTTT. Amino acid sequence: CASRDAFGYTQYF.

The V gene is TRBV10-3, the J gene TRBJ2-3; D unresolved. The CDR3 extends over 17 amino acids. The V end was cut by 4 bases, the J end by 0 bases, with 17 bases between. Germline V gene lookup returns CDR1 ENHRY and CDR2 SYGVKD. CDR3 in DNA: TGTGCCATCAGTGGTAAAATTGAGCGAACTAGCACAGATACGCAGTATTTT. Translating gives CAISGKIERTSTDTQYF.

The table lists this clone with a count of one. The chain carries TRBV27 and TRBJ1-6; 8 bases are a match to TRBD1. The CDR3 runs 14 residues. From germline, CDR1 is MNHEY and CDR2 SMNVEV (reference sequence). The trim removed 6 bases at V and 3 bases at J, leaving 1 base unmatched. The CDR3 spells CASRGTGYNSPLHF. Here the CDR3 DNA reads TGTGCCAGCAGGGGGACAGGCTATAATTCACCCCTCCACTTT.

This clone was observed once. This chain joins TRBV21-1 and TRBJ2-1; the table calls TRBD1, which could not be checked here. TRBV21-1 is tagged as a pseudogene. CDR3 length equals 15 residues. The DNA of the CDR3 is TGTGCCAGCAGCAAAGGGGCACCTGTGTACAATGAGCAGTTCTTC. Amino acid sequence: CASSKGAPVYNEQFF.

The chain uses TRBV9 and TRBJ2-7, with TRBD1 matching over 7 bases. Per the germline V gene, CDR1 is SGDLS and CDR2 is YYNGEE. This CDR3 region has 15 residues. V lost 2 bases and J lost 1; bases outside the gene matches: 6. Here the CDR3 reads CASSVRTGRSYEQYF. CDR3 sequence (DNA): TGTGCCAGCAGCGTCAGGACAGGACGTTCCTACGAGCAGTACTTC.

V and J are TRBV24-1 and TRBJ2-1; 11 nucleotides line up with TRBD2. The CDR3 consists of 17 residues. CDR1 KGHDR and CDR2 SFDVKD come from the germline V gene. V gave up 2 bases and J gave up 5 bases; unmatched junction bases: 7. CDR3 loop: CATSDWDSGLADNEQFF. The CDR3 coding sequence is TGTGCCACCAGTGATTGGGATTCGGGACTAGCGGACAATGAGCAGTTCTTC.

The chain uses TRBV7-3 and TRBJ2-1; D remains unclear. CDR1 SGHTA and CDR2 FQGTGA come from the germline V gene. V shed 2 bases and J shed 0 bases, with 8 bases lying between them. This CDR3 spans 15 amino acids. The CDR3 reads CASSLSTASYNEQFF. The CDR3 bases are TGTGCCAGCAGCTTATCTACTGCCTCCTACAATGAGCAGTTCTTC.

The V and J genes are TRBV6-2 or TRBV6-3 and TRBJ1-2, with a possible D match to TRBD1 (6 bases). The CDR3 has 16 residues. The V gene lost 2 bases and the J gene lost 8 bases, with 21 bases spanning the gap. Germline-derived CDR1 and CDR2 are MNHEY and SVGEGT. Written as DNA, the CDR3 is TGTGCCAGCAGTTACGTCTTTCCACAGGGTATTTGGGGCTACACCTTC. This encodes CASSYVFPQGIWGYTF.

A word on this clone: At one of its ends the junction is not consistent with the germline gene, which may arise from a read error. The V gene is TRBV6-5, the J gene TRBJ2-7, with TRBD1 matching over 8 bases. This CDR3 spans 11 amino acids. Germline V gene data show CDR1 as MNHEY and CDR2 as SVGAGI. The CDR3 nucleotides read TGTGCCAGCACAGACAGGGGATGGCTGCACTTC. Its translation: CASTDRGWLHF.

The DNA for the CDR3 is TGCGCCAGCAGCTTGGAGGGTTTGAGTACTGAAGCTTTCTTT. Protein sequence: CASSLEGLSTEAFF. The genes are TRBV5-1 and TRBJ1-1; D unclear. CDR3 length: 14 amino acids. V was pared by 0 bases and J by 5 bases, with 11 bases between. Germline V gene lookup returns CDR1 SGHRS and CDR2 YFSETQ.

The gene calls are TRBV6-5 and TRBJ1-6; TRBD1 might be the D (6 bases). Trimming took off 2 bases at V and 7 bases at J, with 9 bases between the two ends. Germline lookup yields CDR1 MNHEY and CDR2 SVGAGI. CDR3 length equals 14 residues. The CDR3: CASSYGGANSPLHF. CDR3 nucleotides: TGTGCCAGCAGTTACGGGGGGGCGAATTCACCCCTCCACTTT.

This chain connects TRBV18 to TRBJ2-7; D gene uncertain. V was trimmed by 6 bases and J by 4 bases, leaving 7 bases between them. CDR3 length equals 11 residues. CDR1 and CDR2 from the germline V gene are KGHSH and LQKENI. The CDR3 is CASSVDYEQYF. The CDR3, as DNA: TGTGCCAGCTCGGTAGATTACGAGCAGTACTTC.

This chain links TRBV24-1 with TRBJ1-2; D remains unclear. V lost 4 bases and J 5 bases, leaving 7 bases between the germline ends. The CDR3 extends over 12 amino acids. Germline assignment: CDR1 KGHDR and CDR2 SFDVKD. The CDR3 loop is CATSDEGYGYTF. CDR3 nucleotide sequence: TGTGCCACCAGTGACGAGGGATATGGCTACACCTTC.

A single count supports this clone. V and J are TRBV2 and TRBJ2-1, with 16 nucleotides matching TRBD2. J was trimmed by 11 bases and V by 0 bases; bases with no gene match: 1. The CDR3 has 15 amino acids. Germline V gives CDR1 SNHLY, CDR2 FYNNEI. CDR3 sequence reads: CASSEAGLAGGQQFF. CDR3 coding DNA: TGTGCCAGCAGTGAAGCGGGACTAGCGGGGGGGCAGCAGTTCTTC. The full variable domain, rest sourced from reference TRBV2 and TRBJ2-1, is EPEVTQTPSHQVTQMGQEVILRCVPISNHLYFYWYRQILGQKVEFLVSFYNNEISEKSEIFDDQFSVERPDGSNFTLKIRSTKLEDSAMYFCASSEAGLAGGQQFFGPGTRLTVL.

The chain links TRBV30 to TRBJ2-5; D unresolved. Trimming removed 2 bases from V and 2 bases from J, with 12 bases in between. The CDR3 is made up of 14 amino acids. The V gene's germline CDR1 is GTSNPN and CDR2 SVGIG (reference sequence). In DNA form, the CDR3 reads TGTGCCTGGAGTTCAGGCAGTCTTCAAGAGACCCAGTACTTC. It codes for CAWSSGSLQETQYF.

The genes are TRBV2 and TRBJ1-6; D not resolved. Germline V lookup: CDR1 SNHLY, CDR2 FYNNEI. The CDR3 is 13 amino acids. V lost 3 bases and J 4 bases, leaving 4 bases between the germline ends. The CDR3 reads CASSDSYNSPLHF. The DNA for the CDR3 is TGTGCCAGCAGTGATAGTTATAATTCACCCCTCCACTTT.

This clone was recorded once. CDR3 in amino acids: CATSDPGQAAWTF. The CDR3 bases are TGTGCCACCAGTGACCCCGGACAGGCCGCTTGGACCTTC. The chain is built from TRBV24-1 and TRBJ1-2; 7 bases line up with TRBD1. V dropped 4 bases and J dropped 14; count of bases not matched to a gene: 12. The CDR3 runs to 13 residues. CDR1 and CDR2 (germline): KGHDR, SFDVKD.

V usage is TRBV10-3 and J usage is TRBJ1-2, with no clear D. Germline CDR1 is ENHRY and CDR2 is SYGVKD. The CDR3 spans 15 residues. With 0 bases removed from V and 4 bases from J, the gap between germline ends came to 12 bases. CDR3 sequence reads: CAISESVGGGYGYTF. CDR3 in DNA: TGTGCCATCAGTGAGTCCGTGGGTGGCGGCTATGGCTACACCTTC.

The chain is built from TRBV6-5 and TRBJ1-1; TRBD1 aligns across 9 bases. Germline V lookup: CDR1 MNHEY, CDR2 SVGAGI. This CDR3 is 15 amino acids long. With V trimmed by 6 bases and J by 2 bases, 7 bases remained unmatched. CDR3 sequence reads: CASSGQGRVNTEAFF. The DNA for the CDR3 is TGTGCCAGCAGCGGACAGGGGCGGGTTAACACTGAAGCTTTCTTT.

This clone appeared a single time. The chain joins TRBV5-1 to TRBJ1-1; the D gene is possibly TRBD1 (6 bases). The germline CDR1 and CDR2 sequences are SGHRS and YFSETQ. The V end was cut by 4 bases, the J end by 0 bases, with 13 bases between. The CDR3 has 15 residues. CDR3 protein: CASSPDRPMNTEAFF. Written as DNA, the CDR3 is TGCGCCAGCAGCCCTGACAGGCCGATGAACACTGAAGCTTTCTTT. The full variable domain, with the rest looked up from reference TRBV5-1 and TRBJ1-1, is KAGVTQTPRYLIKTRGQQVTLSCSPISGHRSVSWYQQTPGQGLQFLFEYFSETQRNKGNFPGRFSGRQFSNSRSEMNVSTLELGDSALYLCASSPDRPMNTEAFFGQGTRLTVV.

The chain combines TRBV28 with TRBJ2-1; 7 nucleotides line up with TRBD1. Per the germline V gene, CDR1 is MDHEN and CDR2 is SYDVKM. V was pared by 4 bases and J by 5 bases, with 2 bases of the junction left unmatched. The CDR3 length is 13 residues. For the CDR3, the DNA is TGTGCCAGCAGTTACAGGGGACACAATGAGCAGTTCTTC. It yields the protein CASSYRGHNEQFF.

This chain links TRBV10-1 with TRBJ2-2; 15 nucleotides match TRBD2. Germline CDR1 WNHNN, CDR2 SYGVQD (reference sequence). CDR3 length equals 19 residues. After removal of 3 bases from V and 6 bases from J, the junction contained 11 bases not matched to a gene. CDR3 nucleotides: TGCGCCAGCAGTGAAACCGGGACTAGCGGGGGGCGGGGGTCCGGGGAGCTGTTTTTT. It specifies CASSETGTSGGRGSGELFF.

This clone was counted once. The genes are TRBV5-1 and TRBJ1-6; unclear D gene. Trimming removed 2 bases at V and 5 bases at J, with 11 bases between. The CDR3 sequence is 15 residues long. CDR1 and CDR2 from the germline V gene are SGHRS and YFSETQ. The CDR3 sequence: CASSFNTANNSPLHF. Written as DNA, the CDR3 is TGCGCCAGCAGCTTCAACACAGCTAATAATTCACCCCTCCACTTT.

The chain recombines TRBV5-1 with TRBJ1-2; the D gene is possibly TRBD1 (6 bases). V was cut by 3 bases and J by 4 bases, with 13 bases left in between. Germline CDR1 is SGHRS and CDR2 is YFSETQ. This CDR3 is 14 amino acids long. The CDR3 bases are TGCGCCAGCAGCTGGACAGTGTCGAGCTATGGCTACACCTTC. Its translation is CASSWTVSSYGYTF.

The V gene is TRBV11-2, the J gene TRBJ1-4; possibly TRBD1 for D (5 bases). Trimming removed 5 bases from V and 0 bases from J, with 10 bases in between. This CDR3 has 15 residues. The germline gives CDR1 SGHAT, CDR2 FQNNGV. CDR3 coding DNA: TGTGCCAGCAGCAAAGACAGTTCAACTAATGAAAAACTGTTTTTT. This gives the protein CASSKDSSTNEKLFF.

This chain uses TRBV12-3 or TRBV12-4 with TRBJ1-1; TRBD1 agrees at 7 bases. The CDR3 runs 12 residues. V was pared by 6 bases and J by 3 bases, with 1 base of the junction left unmatched. CDR3 residues: CASRGQHTEAFF. DNA for the CDR3: TGTGCCAGCAGGGGACAGCACACTGAAGCTTTCTTT.

The V call is TRBV28, the J call TRBJ2-3, with D perhaps being TRBD1 or TRBD2 (6 bases each). Trimming removed 2 bases from V and 1 base from J, with 10 bases in between. The CDR3 contains 15 residues. CDR1 MDHEN and CDR2 SYDVKM come from the germline V gene. The CDR3 here is CASSLGGPGTDTQYF. The CDR3 coding sequence is TGTGCCAGCAGTTTAGGGGGGCCTGGCACAGATACGCAGTATTTT. The variable domain in full, with the rest retrieved from reference TRBV28 and TRBJ2-3, is DVKVTQSSRYLVKRTGEKVFLECVQDMDHENMFWYRQDPGLGLRLIYFSYDVKMKEKGDIPEGYSVSREKKERFSLILESASTNQTSMYLCASSLGGPGTDTQYFGPGTRLTVL.

This sequence joins TRBV2 and TRBJ1-1; no reliable D call. The CDR3 sequence is 14 residues long. Trimming pared 5 bases from V and 6 bases from J, leaving 16 bases between. CDR1 and CDR2 from the germline V gene are SNHLY and FYNNEI. The CDR3 sequence is CASSIPERLAEAFF. As DNA, the CDR3 is TGTGCCAGCAGTATACCAGAGAGATTGGCTGAAGCTTTCTTT.